This TCR beta chain was captured by sequencing in a study of metastatic and nonmetastatic thyroid tumors. For the study at large: It was across blood and tumor or nodule tissue from malignant and benign thyroid patients that repertoires were compared. Study-wide points: In both blood and tumor samples, TCR beta diversity was reported significantly higher for malignant than benign nodules.

To note about this clone: Its target is unknown.

Original processing methods: Between-group CDR3 differences, defined by clinicopathological status, yielded a distant-metastasis classifier for papillary thyroid cancer. TCRdb re-called the PCR reads via MiXCR. TCRdb's processing, not the authors' own work, is the source of the V and J calls. The sample consists of some 17,000 clones, about 30% of them appearing once. All patients were treatment-naive before thyroid surgery. V shed 2 bases and J 4 bases; nucleotides not matched to a gene: 4. This CDR3 contains 14 residues. In germline, CDR1 is SEHNR, CDR2 FQNEAQ (reference sequence). Sequenced: tumor tissue. This TCR derives from a female donor with papillary thyroid cancer or a benign thyroid nodule (not recorded which). Some clones in this sample may be carry-over from other donors' samples. The chain employs TRBV7-9 and TRBJ1-2; 7 nucleotides align to TRBD1. The CDR3 region is CASSLLGQIYGYTF. The CDR3 coding sequence is TGTGCCAGCAGCTTATTGGGACAGATCTATGGCTACACCTTC.